These 6 T cell receptor beta chains were all obtained from the same sample, sequenced in a study of blood T cell repertoires in COVID-19. Clones were read by immunoSEQ multiplex PCR, and TCRdb kept only the in-frame ones, dropping some. This table has about 190,000 clones, 90% appearing once. The sequenced sample was peripheral blood. These receptors were obtained from a man in his forties or fifties with acute or convalescent COVID-19.

V is TRBV19 and J is TRBJ2-5, with 8 bases fitting TRBD1. V lost 4 bases, J lost 2 bases, and 3 bases stayed unmatched. CDR3 length: 14 residues. Germline lookup yields CDR1 LNHDA and CDR2 SQIVND (reference sequence). The CDR3 DNA reads as TGTGCCAGTAGTAAGGGACAGGATCAAGAGACCCAGTACTTC. It encodes CASSKGQDQETQYF.

A single count supports this clone. V and J are TRBV2 and TRBJ1-1, with D perhaps matching TRBD1 (5 bases). The CDR3 is 15 residues long. Germline lookup yields CDR1 SNHLY and CDR2 FYNNEI. Trimming took off 4 bases at V and 1 base at J, with 13 bases between the two ends. The CDR3 sequence is CASSVLQGGNTEAFF. For the CDR3, the DNA is TGTGCCAGCAGTGTCTTGCAGGGCGGGAACACTGAAGCTTTCTTT.

J is TRBJ1-5 and V is TRBV5-1; TRBD1 is a possible D gene (5 bases). CDR3 length: 14 residues. Germline values: CDR1 SGHRS, CDR2 YFSETQ. The V end lost 0 bases, the J end lost 6 bases, and 10 bases lay between the germline ends. The CDR3 sequence is CASSLEQGGQPQHF. The DNA of the CDR3 is TGCGCCAGCAGCTTGGAGCAGGGTGGTCAGCCCCAGCATTTT. Variable domain in full (rest from reference TRBV5-1 and TRBJ1-5): KAGVTQTPRYLIKTRGQQVTLSCSPISGHRSVSWYQQTPGQGLQFLFEYFSETQRNKGNFPGRFSGRQFSNSRSEMNVSTLELGDSALYLCASSLEQGGQPQHFGDGTRLSIL.

The chain couples TRBV28 to TRBJ2-7; tentatively, D is TRBD2 (6 bases). The CDR3 length is 15 residues. The germline CDR1 and CDR2 sequences are MDHEN and SYDVKM. V shed 6 bases and J shed 3 bases, with 18 bases lying between them. CDR3 residues: CASSSPRRGHYEQYF. The CDR3 nucleotides read TGTGCCAGCAGCTCCCCCCGGCGGGGTCACTACGAGCAGTACTTC.

The chain joins TRBV2 to TRBJ1-5; D possibly corresponds to TRBD1 (6 bases). The V gene lost 2 bases and the J gene lost 0 bases, with 11 bases spanning the gap. The germline V gene has CDR1 SNHLY and CDR2 FYNNEI. The CDR3 runs 16 residues. For the CDR3, the DNA is TGTGCCAGCAGTGAACAGGGAGGGGGTAGCAATCAGCCCCAGCATTTT. It is translated as CASSEQGGGSNQPQHF. The full variable domain, completed using reference TRBV2 and TRBJ1-5, is EPEVTQTPSHQVTQMGQEVILRCVPISNHLYFYWYRQILGQKVEFLVSFYNNEISEKSEIFDDQFSVERPDGSNFTLKIRSTKLEDSAMYFCASSEQGGGSNQPQHFGDGTRLSIL.

This clone was seen just once. The chain couples TRBV2 to TRBJ2-5, with D possibly matching TRBD2 (5 bases). This CDR3 has 13 amino acids. The V and J ends lost 11 bases and 1 base respectively, with 14 bases between them. The V gene's germline CDR1 is SNHLY and CDR2 FYNNEI. CDR3 residues: CAAPGLTQETQYF. CDR3 nucleotide sequence: TGTGCCGCACCAGGACTGACCCAAGAGACCCAGTACTTC.